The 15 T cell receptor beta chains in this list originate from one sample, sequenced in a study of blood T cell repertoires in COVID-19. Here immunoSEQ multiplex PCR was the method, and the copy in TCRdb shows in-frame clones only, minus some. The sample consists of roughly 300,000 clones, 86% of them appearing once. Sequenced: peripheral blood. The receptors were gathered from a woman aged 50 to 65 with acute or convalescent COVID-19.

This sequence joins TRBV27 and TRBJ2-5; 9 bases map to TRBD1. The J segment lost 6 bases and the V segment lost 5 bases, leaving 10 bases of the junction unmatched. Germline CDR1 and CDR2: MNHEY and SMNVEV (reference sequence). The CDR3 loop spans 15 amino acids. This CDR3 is CASSTGQGLVKTQYF. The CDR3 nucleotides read TGTGCCAGCAGTACGGGACAGGGTCTTGTGAAGACCCAGTACTTC.

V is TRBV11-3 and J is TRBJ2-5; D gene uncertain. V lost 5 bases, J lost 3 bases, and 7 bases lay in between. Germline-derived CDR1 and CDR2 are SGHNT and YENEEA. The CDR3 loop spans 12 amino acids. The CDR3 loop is CASSKREETQYF. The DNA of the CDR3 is TGTGCCAGCAGCAAGAGAGAAGAGACCCAGTACTTC. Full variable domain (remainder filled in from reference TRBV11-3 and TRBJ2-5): EAGVVQSPRYKIIEKKQPVAFWCNPISGHNTLYWYLQNLGQGPELLIRYENEEAVDDSQLPKDRFSAERLKGVDSTLKIQPAELGDSAVYLCASSKREETQYFGPGTRLLVL.

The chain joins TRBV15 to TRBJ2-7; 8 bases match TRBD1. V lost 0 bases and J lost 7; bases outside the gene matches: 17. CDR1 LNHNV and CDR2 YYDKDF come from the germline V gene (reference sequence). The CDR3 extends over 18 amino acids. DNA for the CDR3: TGTGCCACCAGCAGAGATTTTCCCCGACAGGGGCGATATACTGAGCAGTACTTC. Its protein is CATSRDFPRQGRYTEQYF.

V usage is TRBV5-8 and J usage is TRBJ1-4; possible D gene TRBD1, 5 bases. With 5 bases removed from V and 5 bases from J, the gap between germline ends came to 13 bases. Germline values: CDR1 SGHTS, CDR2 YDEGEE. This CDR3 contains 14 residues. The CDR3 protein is CASSFRGTNEKLFF. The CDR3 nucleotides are TGTGCCAGCAGTTTCCGGGGGACGAATGAAAAACTGTTTTTT.

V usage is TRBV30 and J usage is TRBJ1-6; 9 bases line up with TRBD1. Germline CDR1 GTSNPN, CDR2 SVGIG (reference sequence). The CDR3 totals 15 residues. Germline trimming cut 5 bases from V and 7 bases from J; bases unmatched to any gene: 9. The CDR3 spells CAWGDRVSSNSPLHF. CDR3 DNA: TGTGCCTGGGGGGACAGGGTGAGTTCCAATTCACCCCTCCACTTT.

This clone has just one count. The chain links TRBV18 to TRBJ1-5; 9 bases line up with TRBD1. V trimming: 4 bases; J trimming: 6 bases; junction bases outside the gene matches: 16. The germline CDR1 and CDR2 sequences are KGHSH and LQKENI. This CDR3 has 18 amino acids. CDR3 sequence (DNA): TGTGCCAGCTCACTTCGGGGACAGGGAATCTCGGGGGGTCAGCCCCAGCATTTT. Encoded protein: CASSLRGQGISGGQPQHF.

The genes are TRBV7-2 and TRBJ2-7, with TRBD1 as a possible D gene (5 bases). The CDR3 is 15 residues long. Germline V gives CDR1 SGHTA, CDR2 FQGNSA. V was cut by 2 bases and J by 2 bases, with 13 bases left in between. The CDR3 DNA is TGTGCCAGCAGCTTATGGGGCGAGCTTCCCTACGAGCAGTACTTC. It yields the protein CASSLWGELPYEQYF.

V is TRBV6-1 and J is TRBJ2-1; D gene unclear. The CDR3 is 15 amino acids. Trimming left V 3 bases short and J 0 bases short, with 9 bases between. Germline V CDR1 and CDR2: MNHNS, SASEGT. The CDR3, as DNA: TGTGCCAGCAGTGAGGCGGTCACCTCCTACAATGAGCAGTTCTTC. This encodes CASSEAVTSYNEQFF.

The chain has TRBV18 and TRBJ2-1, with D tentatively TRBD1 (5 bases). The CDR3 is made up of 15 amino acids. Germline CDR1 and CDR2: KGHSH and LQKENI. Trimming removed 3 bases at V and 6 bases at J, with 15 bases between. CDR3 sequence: CASSPYTQVPNEQFF. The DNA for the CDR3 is TGTGCCAGCTCACCCTACACACAGGTTCCCAATGAGCAGTTCTTC. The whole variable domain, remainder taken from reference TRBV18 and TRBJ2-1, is NAGVMQNPRHLVRRRGQEARLRCSPMKGHSHVYWYRQLPEEGLKFMVYLQKENIIDESGMPKERFSAEFPKEGPSILRIQQVVRGDSAAYFCASSPYTQVPNEQFFGPGTRLTVL.

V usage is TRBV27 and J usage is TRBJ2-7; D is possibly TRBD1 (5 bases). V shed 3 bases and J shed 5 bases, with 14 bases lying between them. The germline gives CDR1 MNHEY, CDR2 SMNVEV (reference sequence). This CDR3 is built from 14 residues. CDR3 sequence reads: CASSFSRAANEQYF. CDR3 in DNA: TGTGCCAGCAGTTTCAGCAGGGCGGCCAACGAGCAGTACTTC.

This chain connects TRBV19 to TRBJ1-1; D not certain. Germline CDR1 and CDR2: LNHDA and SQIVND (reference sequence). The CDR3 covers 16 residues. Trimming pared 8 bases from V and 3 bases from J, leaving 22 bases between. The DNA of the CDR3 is TGTGCCAGTGCCACCACCCCAGGCAGCCCACACACTGAAGCTTTCTTT. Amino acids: CASATTPGSPHTEAFF.

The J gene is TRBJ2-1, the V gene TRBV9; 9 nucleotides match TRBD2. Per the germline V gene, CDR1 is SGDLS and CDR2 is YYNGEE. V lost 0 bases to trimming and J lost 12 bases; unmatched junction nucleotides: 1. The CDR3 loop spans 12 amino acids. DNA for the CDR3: TGTGCCAGCAGCGTAGGCGGGAGGGTGCAGTTCTTC. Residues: CASSVGGRVQFF.

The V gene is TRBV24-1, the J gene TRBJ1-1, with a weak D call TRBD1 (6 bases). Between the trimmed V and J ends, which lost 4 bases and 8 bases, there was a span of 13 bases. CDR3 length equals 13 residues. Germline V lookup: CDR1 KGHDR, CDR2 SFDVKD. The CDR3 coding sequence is TGTGCCACCAGTGACCCGGGGGGCGAAGAAGCTTTCTTT. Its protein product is CATSDPGGEEAFF.

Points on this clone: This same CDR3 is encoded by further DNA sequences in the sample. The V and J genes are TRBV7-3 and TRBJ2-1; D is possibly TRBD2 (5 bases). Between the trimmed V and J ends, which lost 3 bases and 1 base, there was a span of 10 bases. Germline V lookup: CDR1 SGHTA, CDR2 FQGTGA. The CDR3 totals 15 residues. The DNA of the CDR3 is TGTGCCAGCAGCTTGATAGGAGGTTCCTACAATGAGCAGTTCTTC. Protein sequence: CASSLIGGSYNEQFF.

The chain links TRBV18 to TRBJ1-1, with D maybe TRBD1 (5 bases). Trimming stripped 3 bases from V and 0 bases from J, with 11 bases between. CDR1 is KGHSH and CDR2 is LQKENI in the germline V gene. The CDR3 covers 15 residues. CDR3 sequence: CASSPRGELNTEAFF. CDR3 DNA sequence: TGTGCCAGCTCACCGCGGGGGGAGCTGAACACTGAAGCTTTCTTT.